This TCR beta chain was sequenced in a study of T-cell memory formation after mild COVID-19. Study findings and constraints: Second-wave clones reaching peak frequency on day 37 lacked confirmed SARS-CoV-2 specificity. Among contracting clones, CD4+ were mainly CM/EM and CD8+ enriched in EMRA. Several responding clones turned up in pre-infection memory, indicating that cross-reactive memory may have taken part.

On this clonotype itself: Its target is unknown.

Researchers used 5'RACE with constant-segment primers to make TCR alpha and TCR beta cDNA libraries that carry sample barcodes and UMIs. TCRdb redid the calling of the 5' RACE reads with MiXCR, one entry per CDR3 protein. The data contain about 560,000 distinct CDR3 sequences, about a fifth of them singletons. V gave up 7 bases and J gave up 4 bases, with 15 bases separating them. Per the germline V gene, CDR1 is SGHRS and CDR2 is YFSETQ. This CDR3 comprises 14 residues. The sequence came from an adult woman who had mild COVID-19 (a few samples of this study predate the infection). Cell type and time point are not known. The source material was PBMCs or a T cell subset sorted from them (not recorded which). The chain links TRBV5-1 to TRBJ2-1; D possibly corresponds to TRBD2 (5 bases). The CDR3 reads CASGRLRPYNEQFF. In DNA form, the CDR3 reads TGCGCCAGCGGGAGATTGAGACCTTACAATGAGCAGTTCTTC.